This passage covers 8 T cell receptor beta chains from one sample sequenced in a study of CD8 T cells in ankylosing spondylitis. TCRdb called the 5' RACE reads again in MiXCR, with one record for every CDR3 protein. Of over 200,000 distinct CDR3 sequences listed, 10% are singletons. The specimen sequenced was blood, either unsorted or a sorted T cell fraction (not recorded which). The receptors stem from a male donor with ankylosing spondylitis or in good health (not recorded which).

This clonotype was seen repeatedly, ten times or more. The chain employs TRBV7-6 and TRBJ2-7; D is unclear. The CDR3 extends over 13 amino acids. CDR1 is SGHVS and CDR2 is FNYEAQ in the germline V gene. Between the trimmed V and J ends, which lost 4 bases and 0 bases, there was a span of 7 bases. CDR3 in amino acids: CASSSGNSYEQYF. The CDR3 bases are TGTGCCAGCAGCTCAGGAAACTCCTACGAGCAGTACTTC.

This clonotype came up a few times. This CDR3 reads CASTTETYEQYF. DNA of the CDR3: TGTGCCAGCACAACTGAAACCTACGAGCAGTACTTC. The chain recombines TRBV12-3 or TRBV12-4 with TRBJ2-7, with no clear D. This CDR3 contains 12 residues. V was trimmed by 7 bases and J by 2 bases, leaving 9 bases between them.

The table lists this clonotype with a few counts. The gene calls are TRBV5-1 and TRBJ1-1; 8 nucleotides match TRBD1. Germline CDR1 reads SGHRS; CDR2 reads YFSETQ. J gave up 8 bases and V 2 bases, and 8 bases lay outside the gene matches. CDR3 length equals 14 residues. The CDR3 here is CASSLDRGPLEAFF. In DNA form, the CDR3 reads TGCGCCAGCAGCTTAGACAGGGGCCCTTTAGAAGCTTTCTTT.

The rearrangement joins TRBV5-1 to TRBJ2-3; 8 positions agree with TRBD2. The J segment lost 3 bases and the V segment lost 0 bases, leaving 6 bases of the junction unmatched. CDR3 length: 16 residues. CDR1 is SGHRS and CDR2 is YFSETQ in the germline V gene. The chain's CDR3 is CASSLGSRGATDTQYF. CDR3 coding DNA: TGCGCCAGCAGCTTGGGCTCGCGGGGGGCGACAGATACGCAGTATTTT.

This clonotype was seen at least ten times. This chain uses TRBV10-3 with TRBJ2-1, with 12 nucleotides matching TRBD2. The germline CDR1 and CDR2 sequences are ENHRY and SYGVKD. With 5 bases clipped from V and 5 bases from J, the junction kept 4 bases outside the gene matches. The CDR3 runs 15 residues. The DNA of the CDR3 is TGTGCCATCAGTTCTAGCGGGGGGGAGGACAATGAGCAGTTCTTC. Translation gives CAISSSGGEDNEQFF.

This chain uses TRBV6-5 with TRBJ1-5, with a weak D call TRBD1 (6 bases). This CDR3 is 13 amino acids long. The ends were cut back, 2 bases at V and 9 bases at J, with 11 bases in the middle. Germline CDR1 and CDR2: MNHEY and SVGAGI. Written as DNA, the CDR3 is TGTGCCAGCAGTTACCAGGGGCTTTGGCCCCAGCATTTT. The encoded protein is CASSYQGLWPQHF.

Ten or more counts support this clonotype. The rearrangement uses TRBV7-9 and TRBJ2-5, with unresolved D. Looked up from germline, CDR1 is SEHNR and CDR2 is FQNEAQ (reference sequence). The CDR3 sequence is 16 residues long. Deletions cut 3 bases from V and 0 bases from J, with 14 bases between. The CDR3 here is CASSFRTAPYQETQYF. In DNA form, the CDR3 reads TGTGCCAGCAGCTTTCGTACAGCCCCTTACCAAGAGACCCAGTACTTC.

A few counts support this clonotype. The chain combines TRBV25-1 with TRBJ2-3; 8 nucleotides match TRBD2. The V gene end was trimmed by 4 bases and the J gene end by 1 base; junction bases not matched to a gene: 4. This CDR3 region has 15 residues. Germline CDR1 is MGHDK and CDR2 is SYGVNS. The CDR3 coding sequence is TGTGCCAGCAGTGTAGCGGGGTCCCGCACAGATACGCAGTATTTT. This codes for CASSVAGSRTDTQYF.